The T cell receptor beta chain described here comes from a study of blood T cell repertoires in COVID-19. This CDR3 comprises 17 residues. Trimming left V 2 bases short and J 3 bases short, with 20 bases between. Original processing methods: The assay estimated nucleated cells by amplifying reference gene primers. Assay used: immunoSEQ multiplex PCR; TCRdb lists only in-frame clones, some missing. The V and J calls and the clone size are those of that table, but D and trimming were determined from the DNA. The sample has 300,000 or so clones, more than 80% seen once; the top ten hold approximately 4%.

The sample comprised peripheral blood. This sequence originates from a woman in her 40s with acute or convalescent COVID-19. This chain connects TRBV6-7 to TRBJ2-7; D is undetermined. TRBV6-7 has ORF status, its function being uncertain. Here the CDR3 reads CASSYGRDVLPGYEQYV. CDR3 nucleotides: TGTGCCAGCAGTTACGGTAGAGATGTTCTACCAGGCTACGAGCAGTACGTC.